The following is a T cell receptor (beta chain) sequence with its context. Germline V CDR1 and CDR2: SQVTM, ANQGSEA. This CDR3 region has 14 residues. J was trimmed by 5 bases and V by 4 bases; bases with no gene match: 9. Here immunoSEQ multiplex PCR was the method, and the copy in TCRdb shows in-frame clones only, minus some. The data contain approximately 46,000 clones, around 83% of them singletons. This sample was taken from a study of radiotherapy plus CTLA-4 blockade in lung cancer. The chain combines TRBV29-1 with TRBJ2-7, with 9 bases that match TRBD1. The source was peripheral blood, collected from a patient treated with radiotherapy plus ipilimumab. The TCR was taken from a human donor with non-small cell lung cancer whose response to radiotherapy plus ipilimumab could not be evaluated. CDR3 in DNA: TGCAGCGTTGTTGACCCGACAGGGGGGCACGAGCAGTACTTC. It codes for CSVVDPTGGHEQYF.